One and the same sample provided the 27 T cell receptor beta chains below, sequenced in a study of cytomegalovirus exposure and HLA in healthy donors. The PCR had 60 Vbeta and 13 Jbeta primers. Clones were read by immunoSEQ multiplex PCR, and TCRdb kept only the in-frame ones, dropping some. Among approximately 160,000 clones listed, roughly 75% were seen once. Sequencing input: PBMCs. These receptor sequences come from a male donor in good health and CMV-seronegative.

The chain has TRBV19 and TRBJ2-7; 8 positions agree with TRBD2. V trimming: 5 bases; J trimming: 4 bases; junction bases outside the gene matches: 10. The CDR3 loop spans 15 amino acids. CDR1 and CDR2 (germline): LNHDA, SQIVND (reference sequence). CDR3 in amino acids: CASSPGTSMQYEQYF. CDR3 DNA sequence: TGTGCCAGTAGTCCCGGGACTAGTATGCAGTACGAGCAGTACTTC.

The chain carries TRBV6-5 and TRBJ2-5; a weak D match, TRBD1 (5 bases). This CDR3 comprises 14 residues. The ends were cut back, 6 bases at V and 4 bases at J, with 15 bases in the middle. The germline V gene encodes CDR1 MNHEY and CDR2 SVGAGI. CDR3 nucleotide sequence: TGTGCCAGCAGGAGTCAGGGAATCTTAGAGACCCAGTACTTC. This codes for CASRSQGILETQYF.

The genes are TRBV7-3 and TRBJ1-6; D is uncertain. The CDR3 has 14 amino acids. The germline CDR1 and CDR2 sequences are SGHTA and FQGTGA. The ends were cut back, 2 bases at V and 6 bases at J, with 8 bases in the middle. CDR3 sequence (DNA): TGTGCCAGCAGCTTAGTTGCAGTTAATTCACCCCTCCACTTT. Translation: CASSLVAVNSPLHF. Complete variable domain (other parts from reference TRBV7-3 and TRBJ1-6): GAGVSQTPSNKVTEKGKYVELRCDPISGHTALYWYRQSLGQGPEFLIYFQGTGAADDSGLPNDRFFAVRPEGSVSTLKIQRTERGDSAVYLCASSLVAVNSPLHFGNGTRLTVT.

The chain is built from TRBV6-5 and TRBJ1-5; 9 bases align to TRBD1. Germline V lookup: CDR1 MNHEY, CDR2 SVGAGI. Trimming took 11 bases from V and 4 from J; bases not matched to a gene: 3. The CDR3 is 12 amino acids. The CDR3 protein is CASGTGNQPQHF. Here the CDR3 DNA reads TGTGCCTCCGGGACAGGGAATCAGCCCCAGCATTTT.

The chain is built from TRBV27 and TRBJ2-7, with 7 bases aligning to TRBD1. Germline CDR1 and CDR2: MNHEY and SMNVEV (reference sequence). The CDR3 is 13 residues long. V lost 6 bases, J lost 7 bases, and 9 bases stayed unmatched. The CDR3 sequence is CASSYNSDREQYF. DNA of the CDR3: TGTGCCAGCAGCTATAACTCGGACAGGGAGCAGTACTTC.

This clone was seen just once. The chain couples TRBV28 to TRBJ1-5, with TRBD1 matching over 10 bases. The CDR3 has 15 amino acids. Trimming at V came to 8 bases and at J to 10 bases, leaving 14 bases not matched to a gene. Germline CDR1 MDHEN, CDR2 SYDVKM. CDR3 nucleotide sequence: TGTGCCAGCCGTTCTGGGACAGGGGTCTGGAGCCCCCAGCATTTT. It codes for CASRSGTGVWSPQHF.

This rearrangement joins TRBV4-2 to TRBJ2-3, with 10 bases matching TRBD2. The CDR3 sequence is 21 residues long. The trim removed 0 bases at V and 0 bases at J, leaving 15 bases unmatched. Per germline, CDR1 LGHNA and CDR2 YNFKEQ. CDR3 coding DNA: TGTGCCAGCAGCCAAGAACGACCGGCTAGCGGGAGAATCGATAGCACAGATACGCAGTATTTT. Translated, it gives CASSQERPASGRIDSTDTQYF.

The gene calls are TRBV7-2 and TRBJ2-5, with 10 bases that match TRBD2. This CDR3 has 15 residues. In germline, CDR1 is SGHTA, CDR2 FQGNSA. J was trimmed by 4 bases and V by 5 bases; bases with no gene match: 7. The CDR3 DNA reads TGTGCCAGCAGCCGAAGTCTAGCGGGAGCAGAGACCCAGTACTTC. It translates to CASSRSLAGAETQYF. The full variable domain, in which reference TRBV7-2 and TRBJ2-5 provide the parts outside the CDR3, is GAGVSQSPSNKVTEKGKDVELRCDPISGHTALYWYRQSLGQGLEFLIYFQGNSAPDKSGLPSDRFSAERTGGSVSTLTIQRTQQEDSAVYLCASSRSLAGAETQYFGPGTRLLVL.

The rearrangement joins TRBV2 to TRBJ2-7; 10 positions match TRBD1. J lost 1 base, V lost 6 bases, and 6 bases had no gene match. The CDR3 loop spans 15 amino acids. Per the germline V gene, CDR1 is SNHLY and CDR2 is FYNNEI. DNA of the CDR3: TGTGCCAGCAGGAGGGACAGGGGACATTCCTACGAGCAGTACTTC. Protein sequence: CASRRDRGHSYEQYF.

The chain is built from TRBV5-3 and TRBJ2-4; D is uncertain. Being an ORF, TRBV5-3 has a function that is uncertain. Trimming shortened V by 1 base and J by 0 bases, and 17 bases separated the two germline ends. There are 18 residues in the CDR3. The CDR3 protein is CARSLSLFSKRAKNIQYF. In DNA form, the CDR3 reads TGTGCCAGAAGCTTGTCTTTATTCAGTAAAAGAGCCAAAAACATTCAGTACTTC.

The gene calls are TRBV2 and TRBJ2-7; perhaps TRBD2 as D (7 bases). The germline gives CDR1 SNHLY, CDR2 FYNNEI. The length of the CDR3 is 16 residues. Trimming shortened V by 5 bases and J by 2 bases, and 19 bases separated the two germline ends. The CDR3 nucleotides are TGTGCCAGCAGTACACCTTCGGGGGGCCGGCCCTACGAGCAGTACTTC. It is translated as CASSTPSGGRPYEQYF.

The count of this clone is one. The CDR3 loop reads CAWSGRGGNTEAFF. The CDR3 nucleotides are TGTGCCTGGAGTGGGAGGGGGGGGAACACTGAAGCTTTCTTT. The rearrangement uses TRBV30 and TRBJ1-1; TRBD1 is a possible D gene (6 bases). Germline CDR1 reads GTSNPN; CDR2 reads SVGIG (reference sequence). This CDR3 spans 14 amino acids. Trimming left V 1 base short and J 1 base short, with 10 bases between.

This clone was seen only once. Compared with germline, one end of the junction differs, possibly owing to a read error. The CDR3 sequence: CASSTQQDRGWHF. The DNA for the CDR3 is TGTGCCAGCAGCACCCAACAAGACAGAGGTTGGCACTTC. The chain couples TRBV7-2 to TRBJ2-4; tentatively, D is TRBD1 (5 bases). This CDR3 has 13 residues. Germline V gene data show CDR1 as SGHTA and CDR2 as FQGNSA.

The V call is TRBV2, the J call TRBJ2-1; D unclear. The V and J ends lost 7 bases and 7 bases respectively, with 20 bases between them. The V gene's germline CDR1 is SNHLY and CDR2 FYNNEI. The CDR3 is 15 amino acids. Written as DNA, the CDR3 is TGTGCCAGCAACACCCTCGGCCCCAACGGGAATGAGCAGTTCTTC. Translation: CASNTLGPNGNEQFF. Using reference TRBV2 and TRBJ2-1 for the parts outside the CDR3, the full variable domain is EPEVTQTPSHQVTQMGQEVILRCVPISNHLYFYWYRQILGQKVEFLVSFYNNEISEKSEIFDDQFSVERPDGSNFTLKIRSTKLEDSAMYFCASNTLGPNGNEQFFGPGTRLTVL.

J is TRBJ2-1 and V is TRBV13, with D hard to call. CDR3 size: 15 residues. V shed 2 bases and J shed 4 bases, with 12 bases lying between them. CDR1 is PRHDT, CDR2 FYEKMQ, per germline (reference sequence). CDR3 nucleotide sequence: TGTGCCAGCAGCTTAAGTACGAGCGCGTACAATGAGCAGTTCTTC. This encodes CASSLSTSAYNEQFF.

The table lists this clone with a count of one. V and J are TRBV5-6 and TRBJ1-2; 7 positions agree with TRBD1. Looked up from germline, CDR1 is SGHDT and CDR2 is YYEEEE. The V segment lost 0 bases and the J segment 3 bases; nucleotides outside the gene matches: 2. The CDR3 is 14 amino acids. The DNA of the CDR3 is TGTGCCAGCAGCTTGGTCGACAGGGACTATGGCTACACCTTC. This gives the protein CASSLVDRDYGYTF.

The rearrangement joins TRBV6-1 to TRBJ1-5; the D gene is possibly TRBD1 (5 bases). CDR3 length: 15 amino acids. Trimming shortened V by 6 bases and J by 1 base, and 13 bases separated the two germline ends. Germline CDR1 MNHNS, CDR2 SASEGT. CDR3 sequence: CASSQAGQSNQPQHF. CDR3 bases: TGTGCCAGCAGCCAGGCGGGGCAGAGCAATCAGCCCCAGCATTTT.

The rearrangement uses TRBV6-4 and TRBJ2-3; TRBD2 might be the D (6 bases). CDR1 is MRHNA and CDR2 is SNTAGT in the germline V gene. The CDR3 length is 14 residues. The V end was cut by 4 bases, the J end by 0 bases, with 8 bases between. CDR3 DNA sequence: TGTGCCAGCAGTGTGGGGGGAAGCACAGATACGCAGTATTTT. Its protein product is CASSVGGSTDTQYF.

This clone has only a few counts. The chain links TRBV18 to TRBJ1-2; maybe TRBD1 (6 bases). V lost 3 bases and J lost 3, with 11 bases in between. This CDR3 is built from 14 residues. In germline, CDR1 is KGHSH, CDR2 LQKENI. In nucleotides, the CDR3 is TGTGCCAGCTCACCCCTGGACAGTGACTATGGCTACACCTTC. Its translation: CASSPLDSDYGYTF.

The chain is built from TRBV4-1 and TRBJ1-5; D remains ambiguous. V shed 0 bases and J shed 8 bases, with 17 bases lying between them. Germline loops: CDR1 MGHRA, CDR2 YSYEKL. CDR3 length: 16 residues. CDR3 coding DNA: TGCGCCAGCAGCCAAGACTCCGGGTCGCCCTTTAAGCCCCAGCATTTT. It translates to CASSQDSGSPFKPQHF.

This clone was seen a single time. The V gene is TRBV19, the J gene TRBJ2-7; D possibly corresponds to TRBD2 (5 bases). The CDR3 totals 15 residues. With 0 bases removed from V and 4 bases from J, the gap between germline ends came to 13 bases. Germline assignment: CDR1 LNHDA and CDR2 SQIVND (reference sequence). CDR3 coding DNA: TGTGCCAGTAGTATAGATGTCACTAGGGCATACGAGCAGTACTTC. This gives the protein CASSIDVTRAYEQYF.

This rearrangement joins TRBV5-4 to TRBJ1-1; D perhaps matches TRBD1 (6 bases). Germline values: CDR1 SGHNT, CDR2 YYREEE (reference sequence). V lost 1 base and J lost 5, with 12 bases in between. The CDR3 totals 14 residues. In DNA, the CDR3 is TGTGCCAGCAGCTTGCTGGGGGCAGGGACTGAAGCTTTCTTT. Translation gives CASSLLGAGTEAFF. Using reference TRBV5-4 and TRBJ1-1 for the parts outside the CDR3, the full variable domain is ETGVTQSPTHLIKTRGQQVTLRCSSQSGHNTVSWYQQALGQGPQFIFQYYREEENGRGNFPPRFSGLQFPNYSSELNVNALELDDSALYLCASSLLGAGTEAFFGQGTRLTVV.

This clone showed up just once. This rearrangement joins TRBV5-1 to TRBJ2-7, with D possibly matching TRBD2 (6 bases). V was trimmed by 3 bases and J by 6 bases, leaving 19 bases between them. Per germline, CDR1 SGHRS and CDR2 YFSETQ. This CDR3 spans 15 amino acids. The CDR3 region is CASSSSGNLGGEQYF. The CDR3 DNA reads as TGCGCCAGCAGCTCCTCCGGCAACTTGGGGGGCGAGCAGTACTTC.

The rearrangement joins TRBV5-4 to TRBJ2-7; maybe TRBD1 (5 bases). Germline V lookup: CDR1 SGHNT, CDR2 YYREEE (reference sequence). This CDR3 is built from 15 residues. Trimming took 0 bases from V and 2 from J, leaving 12 bases between them. The CDR3 protein is CASSLAVQAAYEQYF. CDR3 bases: TGTGCCAGCAGCTTGGCGGTACAGGCCGCCTACGAGCAGTACTTC.

This clone appeared a few times. The rearrangement uses TRBV11-3 and TRBJ2-1, with a weak D call TRBD2 (6 bases). The germline gives CDR1 SGHNT, CDR2 YENEEA. V gave up 5 bases and J gave up 7 bases, with 18 bases separating them. The CDR3 extends over 15 amino acids. CDR3 sequence reads: CASSHRIGEVNEQFF. The CDR3 region has the DNA TGTGCCAGCAGCCACCGGATAGGGGAGGTAAATGAGCAGTTCTTC.

This clone was detected only a few times. The chain links TRBV9 to TRBJ2-5; D is uncertain. The DNA end is a closer match to TRBJ2-7, so the J assignment may be wrong. The CDR3 runs to 13 residues. Germline CDR1 reads SGDLS; CDR2 reads YYNGEE. The chain's CDR3 is CASSVGISYEQYF. CDR3 DNA: TGTGCCAGCAGCGTAGGAATCTCCTACGAGCAGTACTTC.

The chain has TRBV4-2 and TRBJ2-5; D perhaps matches TRBD2 (5 bases). Germline V gives CDR1 LGHNA, CDR2 YNFKEQ. The CDR3 covers 15 residues. With 0 bases removed from V and 4 bases from J, the gap between germline ends came to 12 bases. The CDR3 protein is CASSQDAGLAETQYF. CDR3 nucleotides: TGTGCCAGCAGCCAAGATGCGGGCCTAGCAGAGACCCAGTACTTC.